The 28 T cell receptor beta chains listed next were all sequenced from one sample in a study of blood T cell repertoires in COVID-19 (dated by TCRdb to about 2020). Receptors were amplified or captured by the immunoSEQ multiplex PCR assay. Here the immuneACCESS table is served through TCRdb, limited to in-frame sequences with V and J called. Missing clones are a known gap in these copies; in checked studies unresolved V genes cover under half, and the rest lacks a known reason. In this sample the table shows 230,000 or so clones, 81% of which occur a single time. The top ten constitute 7.5% of the sample. The sequencing sample was made of peripheral blood. The receptors derive from a woman aged 80 or over with COVID-19, enrolled during active disease.

This chain joins TRBV21-1 and TRBJ2-7; TRBD1 was called by the table and not checked on the DNA. TRBV21-1 is a recognized pseudogene. The CDR3 is 18 amino acids. Written as DNA, the CDR3 is TGTGCCAGCAGCAAAGCGCTTTTTGAAGAGACACCGGCCTACGAGCAGTACTTC. Its translation: CASSKALFEETPAYEQYF.

This rearrangement joins TRBV7-8 to TRBJ1-5; unclear D gene. CDR1 and CDR2 from the germline V gene are SGHVS and FQNEAQ. This CDR3 is 14 amino acids long. V lost 3 bases to trimming and J lost 4 bases, with 10 bases between them. This chain's CDR3 is CASSFTQLNQPQHF. The DNA for the CDR3 is TGTGCCAGCAGCTTCACACAGCTAAATCAGCCCCAGCATTTT.

The chain employs TRBV28 and TRBJ1-2; TRBD1 agrees at 8 bases. The CDR3 loop spans 14 amino acids. With V trimmed by 5 bases and J by 5 bases, 7 bases remained unmatched. Germline CDR1 and CDR2: MDHEN and SYDVKM. For the CDR3, the DNA is TGTGCCAGCAGTAGGACAGGGAAGGATTATGGCTACACCTTC. Its translation is CASSRTGKDYGYTF.

A single count supports this clone. The V gene is TRBV6-5, the J gene TRBJ2-3; perhaps TRBD2 as D (5 bases). V was shortened by 8 bases and J by 0 bases, with 15 bases between the two germline ends. This CDR3 spans 15 amino acids. CDR1 is MNHEY and CDR2 is SVGAGI in the germline V gene. The CDR3 is CASLRGSSSTDTQYF. The DNA for the CDR3 is TGTGCCAGCCTCCGGGGTAGCTCTAGCACAGATACGCAGTATTTT.

The gene calls are TRBV4-1 and TRBJ2-7; a possible D gene is TRBD1 (6 bases). CDR3 length: 15 residues. Germline V gene data show CDR1 as MGHRA and CDR2 as YSYEKL. Trimming took off 2 bases at V and 3 bases at J, with 14 bases between the two ends. CDR3 DNA sequence: TGCGCCAGCAGCCAAAATTGGGACAAGAGCTACGAGCAGTACTTC. Translation gives CASSQNWDKSYEQYF.

The V gene is TRBV2, the J gene TRBJ1-5; weak D call: TRBD1 (5 bases). Trimming shortened V by 4 bases and J by 7 bases, and 17 bases separated the two germline ends. There are 15 residues in the CDR3. Germline values: CDR1 SNHLY, CDR2 FYNNEI. In nucleotides, the CDR3 is TGTGCCAGCAGTGTCGGGGGGTTGACACGACAGCCCCAGCATTTT. Protein sequence: CASSVGGLTRQPQHF.

The chain joins TRBV4-2 to TRBJ1-1; 7 bases agree with TRBD1. After removal of 6 bases from V and 1 base from J, the junction contained 8 bases not matched to a gene. This CDR3 is built from 15 residues. The germline V gene encodes CDR1 LGHNA and CDR2 YNFKEQ. The CDR3 here is CASSLGDRQNTEAFF. For the CDR3, the DNA is TGTGCCAGCAGTCTCGGGGACAGACAGAACACTGAAGCTTTCTTT.

The chain links TRBV5-1 to TRBJ1-1, with D maybe TRBD1 (6 bases). V shed 4 bases and J shed 5 bases, with 15 bases lying between them. From germline, CDR1 is SGHRS and CDR2 YFSETQ. This CDR3 contains 14 residues. The CDR3 DNA reads as TGCGCCAGCAGCGTACAGGGATCGTTGACTGAAGCTTTCTTT. Its translation: CASSVQGSLTEAFF.

The genes are TRBV2 and TRBJ1-6; TRBD1 matches 10 bases. The V gene's germline CDR1 is SNHLY and CDR2 FYNNEI. Trimming took 6 bases from V and 0 from J; bases not matched to a gene: 2. The CDR3 loop spans 16 amino acids. The CDR3 nucleotides read TGTGCCAGCAGGGGACAGGGGATCTCCTATAATTCACCCCTCCACTTT. This codes for CASRGQGISYNSPLHF.

The CDR3 loop is CASSLQRGGNTDTQYF. CDR3 DNA: TGTGCCAGCAGCTTACAGCGGGGGGGAAACACAGATACGCAGTATTTT. The chain combines TRBV7-2 with TRBJ2-3, with 10 bases matching TRBD2. The length of the CDR3 is 16 residues. The germline V gene encodes CDR1 SGHTA and CDR2 FQGNSA. J was trimmed by 2 bases and V by 2 bases; bases with no gene match: 4.

This clone was picked up a small number of times. This chain joins TRBV7-3 and TRBJ2-6; D gene uncertain. Germline loops: CDR1 SGHTA, CDR2 FQGTGA. This CDR3 is 15 amino acids long. Trimming took off 5 bases at V and 0 bases at J, with 8 bases between the two ends. The CDR3 loop is CASSVAVSGANVLTF. CDR3 sequence (DNA): TGTGCCAGCAGCGTAGCCGTCTCTGGGGCCAACGTCCTGACTTTC.

The V gene is TRBV30, the J gene TRBJ2-5; D possibly corresponds to TRBD2 (6 bases). Germline assignment: CDR1 GTSNPN and CDR2 SVGIG (reference sequence). The V end was cut by 2 bases, the J end by 5 bases, with 12 bases between. The CDR3 is 13 residues long. The CDR3 DNA is TGTGCCTGGAGTACGGGGGTAGCTGAGACCCAGTACTTC. Translated, it gives CAWSTGVAETQYF.

In this sample, this clone turned up many times. This chain uses TRBV2 with TRBJ1-5, with TRBD1 as a possible D gene (5 bases). Germline-derived CDR1 and CDR2 are SNHLY and FYNNEI. This CDR3 is built from 14 residues. Trimming removed 4 bases from V and 5 bases from J, with 12 bases in between. CDR3 in amino acids: CASSGRARYQPQHF. The CDR3 bases are TGTGCCAGCAGTGGCAGGGCTAGATATCAGCCCCAGCATTTT.

The rearrangement uses TRBV28 and TRBJ2-2; D is unclear. V lost 3 bases to trimming and J lost 1 base, with 9 bases between them. From germline, CDR1 is MDHEN and CDR2 SYDVKM. The length of the CDR3 is 15 residues. The CDR3 DNA reads as TGTGCCAGCAGTTTGCGGTACTTGAACACCGGGGAGCTGTTTTTT. Its translation is CASSLRYLNTGELFF.

The rearrangement joins TRBV5-4 to TRBJ2-5; a possible D gene is TRBD1 (5 bases). This CDR3 contains 14 residues. Germline lookup yields CDR1 SGHNT and CDR2 YYREEE (reference sequence). Between the trimmed V and J ends, which lost 3 bases and 2 bases, there was a span of 11 bases. DNA of the CDR3: TGTGCCAGCAGCTCTGGACAAGTACAAGAGACCCAGTACTTC. Encoded protein: CASSSGQVQETQYF.

This chain connects TRBV11-2 to TRBJ2-7, with D perhaps matching TRBD1 (5 bases). The ends were cut back, 8 bases at V and 2 bases at J, with 13 bases in the middle. The CDR3 contains 13 residues. Germline CDR1 and CDR2: SGHAT and FQNNGV. CDR3 in DNA: TGTGCCAGCTCCAGGGTTCTGACCTACGAGCAGTACTTC. Translating it yields CASSRVLTYEQYF.

The J gene is TRBJ2-7, the V gene TRBV29-1; D not certain. Trimming took off 4 bases at V and 5 bases at J, with 9 bases between the two ends. The V gene's germline CDR1 is SQVTM and CDR2 ANQGSEA. The CDR3 is 11 amino acids. The CDR3 reads CSVGQSHEQYF. CDR3 bases: TGCAGCGTTGGGCAGTCCCACGAGCAGTACTTC.

The gene calls are TRBV12-3 or TRBV12-4 and TRBJ1-3; D is undetermined. V lost 5 bases to trimming and J lost 0 bases, with 5 bases between them. The CDR3 consists of 13 residues. CDR3 loop: CASSHSSGNTIYF. Here the CDR3 DNA reads TGTGCCAGCAGTCACAGCTCTGGAAACACCATATATTTT.

V and J are TRBV3-1 (or the pseudogene TRBV3-2) and TRBJ2-3; a weak D match, TRBD2 (6 bases). Germline V gives CDR1 LGHDT, CDR2 YNNKEL (reference sequence). This CDR3 contains 14 residues. The V end lost 1 base, the J end lost 6 bases, and 11 bases lay between the germline ends. CDR3 sequence (DNA): TGTGCCAGCAGCCAAGTGTCTAGCGTGGATACGCAGTATTTT. Its translation is CASSQVSSVDTQYF.

Of note for this clone: The sample holds other DNA sequences that translate to the same CDR3. This chain links TRBV5-4 with TRBJ1-4; no reliable D call. Germline loops: CDR1 SGHNT, CDR2 YYREEE (reference sequence). V shed 0 bases and J shed 0 bases, with 6 bases lying between them. The CDR3 contains 15 residues. This CDR3 is CASSLGGATNEKLFF. For the CDR3, the DNA is TGTGCCAGCAGCTTGGGAGGAGCAACTAATGAAAAACTGTTTTTT. The complete variable domain, with remaining parts taken from reference TRBV5-4 and TRBJ1-4, reads ETGVTQSPTHLIKTRGQQVTLRCSSQSGHNTVSWYQQALGQGPQFIFQYYREEENGRGNFPPRFSGLQFPNYSSELNVNALELDDSALYLCASSLGGATNEKLFFGSGTQLSVL.

The chain joins TRBV25-1 to TRBJ1-2; TRBD1 matches at 8 bases. CDR1 MGHDK and CDR2 SYGVNS come from the germline V gene. Trimming took 8 bases from V and 2 from J; bases not matched to a gene: 1. The CDR3 sequence is 12 residues long. CDR3 bases: TGTGCCAGCCGACAGGGGAACTATGGCTACACCTTC. It specifies CASRQGNYGYTF.

The rearrangement joins TRBV7-8 to TRBJ2-5; TRBD1 might be the D (7 bases). CDR3 length: 16 residues. Germline V lookup: CDR1 SGHVS, CDR2 FQNEAQ. V lost 2 bases and J 0 bases, leaving 13 bases between the germline ends. The CDR3 reads CASSLRRGQHQETQYF. The CDR3 region has the DNA TGTGCCAGCAGCTTAAGGAGGGGGCAACACCAAGAGACCCAGTACTTC.

By proportion, this clone is medium-sized. The V gene is TRBV19, the J gene TRBJ1-5; the D is unclear. Germline lookup yields CDR1 LNHDA and CDR2 SQIVND (reference sequence). Trimming left V 0 bases short and J 2 bases short, with 8 bases between. The CDR3 extends over 15 amino acids. The CDR3 sequence: CASSIDRGGNQPQHF. The DNA for the CDR3 is TGTGCCAGTAGTATAGATCGGGGTGGCAATCAGCCCCAGCATTTT.

This clone was seen only once. The V gene is TRBV29-1, the J gene TRBJ1-1; no firm D call. With 8 bases removed from V and 4 bases from J, the gap between germline ends came to 17 bases. The CDR3 totals 13 residues. Germline CDR1 reads SQVTM; CDR2 reads ANQGSEA. The CDR3 DNA reads as TGCAGCTTTCGACAAGGGAGCGGCACTGAAGCTTTCTTT. It specifies CSFRQGSGTEAFF.

This chain links TRBV7-9 with TRBJ2-7, with D possibly TRBD2 on 5 matching bases. Trimming pared 5 bases from V and 4 bases from J, leaving 21 bases between. CDR1 SEHNR and CDR2 FQNEAQ come from the germline V gene (reference sequence). There are 16 residues in the CDR3. The CDR3 DNA reads as TGTGCCAGCAGCCCAGGTAACGCTCGGGATGGTTACGAGCAGTACTTC. Its translation is CASSPGNARDGYEQYF.

J is TRBJ2-7 and V is TRBV5-1; unclear D gene. This CDR3 has 14 residues. The V end lost 0 bases, the J end lost 5 bases, and 12 bases lay between the germline ends. Germline lookup yields CDR1 SGHRS and CDR2 YFSETQ. CDR3: CASSLGGVRDEQYF. CDR3 bases: TGCGCCAGCAGCTTGGGTGGTGTACGAGACGAGCAGTACTTC.

The rearrangement joins TRBV6-1 to TRBJ2-7; D is unclear. The CDR3 is 13 residues long. V was pared by 2 bases and J by 2 bases, with 7 bases between. CDR1 is MNHNS and CDR2 is SASEGT in the germline V gene. The CDR3 loop is CASSEPTTYEQYF. CDR3 DNA: TGTGCCAGCAGTGAACCAACAACCTACGAGCAGTACTTC.

The table lists this clone with a count of one. The chain recombines TRBV9 with TRBJ2-2; 8 bases are shared with TRBD1. The CDR3 spans 16 residues. V lost 4 bases to trimming and J lost 4 bases; unmatched junction nucleotides: 9. Germline V gives CDR1 SGDLS, CDR2 YYNGEE. The CDR3 region has the DNA TGTGCCAGCAGCAGGCAGGGGGCGCAAAGCACCGGGGAGCTGTTTTTT. This sequence encodes CASSRQGAQSTGELFF.